This T cell receptor (beta chain) is drawn from a study of cytomegalovirus exposure and HLA in healthy donors. It was with 60 Vbeta and 13 Jbeta primers that the PCR ran. The method was immunoSEQ multiplex PCR; TCRdb's version includes in-frame clones alone and lacks a portion of them. The repertoire holds 100,000 to 150,000 clones, with around 83% as singletons. The length of the CDR3 is 13 residues. CDR1 and CDR2 (germline): LGHNA, YSLEER. The trim removed 4 bases at V and 4 bases at J, leaving 3 bases unmatched. The specimen was PBMCs. The TCR was taken from a girl aged 2 to 9 in good health and CMV-seronegative. The chain couples TRBV4-3 to TRBJ2-5; 7 bases match TRBD1. CDR3 protein: CASSPRTGETQYF. CDR3 DNA sequence: TGCGCCAGCAGCCCTAGGACAGGAGAGACCCAGTACTTC.